A selection of T cell receptor beta chains follows, all from one sample in a study of vaccination effects on CD4 cells after COVID-19. Assay: immunoSEQ multiplex PCR; the TCRdb copy retains only in-frame clones and omits some. The sample contains 17,000 or so clones, about 76% of which appear only once. These receptors' targets are unknown. The sample consisted of CD4+ T cells from PBMCs cultured with SARS-CoV-2 spike peptides, taken after COVID-19 vaccination. The receptor source for this set is a human donor who had a prior SARS-CoV-2 infection. Both conserved end residues are part of each CDR3. Each record gives: D gene, clone size, V gene, J gene, CDR3 protein, CDR3 DNA. The D gene is left open where the match is weak. A row's size may be missing; if present it is once, few, many or a size class.

>-|-|TRBV27|TRBJ2-3
CASSSRGTDTQYF
TGTGCCAGCAGCTCTCGGGGCACAGATACGCAGTATTTT
>-|-|TRBV6-5|TRBJ2-2
CATRQENTGELFF
TGTGCCACGCGACAGGAAAACACCGGGGAGCTGTTTTTT
>-|-|TRBV7-8|TRBJ1-2
CASSSGSNYGYTF
TGTGCCAGCAGCTCAGGCTCAAACTATGGCTACACCTTC
>-|few|TRBV1|TRBJ1-2
CTSSLTGPLNYGYTF
TGCACCAGCAGCCTGACAGGGCCCCTTAACTATGGCTACACCTTC
>-|few|TRBV10-1|TRBJ2-7
CASKVTREGVGTYEQYF
TGCGCCAGCAAGGTCACTCGTGAGGGAGTCGGGACCTACGAGCAGTACTTC
>-|-|TRBV19|TRBJ2-2
CASSIPGTIRELFF
TGTGCCAGTAGTATCCCCGGGACAATCAGGGAGCTGTTTTTT
>TRBD1|-|TRBV29-1|TRBJ2-7
CSVKTLQGSEQYF
TGCAGCGTCAAAACTCTACAGGGGTCCGAGCAGTACTTC
>-|-|TRBV20-1|TRBJ2-3
CSASLRDTQYF
TGCAGTGCCTCGCTGCGGGATACGCAGTATTTT
>-|-|TRBV21-1|TRBJ2-7
CASSYNRDRERWSYEQYF
TGTGCCAGCAGTTACAACCGGGACAGGGAAAGGTGGTCCTACGAGCAGTACTTC
>-|-|TRBV5-1|TRBJ2-5
CASSPGPTSGETQYF
TGCGCCAGCAGCCCAGGCCCGACTAGTGGGGAGACCCAGTACTTC
>-|few|TRBV18|TRBJ1-1
CASSRHPTGETEAFF
TGTGCCAGCTCACGCCACCCGACAGGCGAGACTGAAGCTTTCTTT
>TRBD2|-|TRBV7-8|TRBJ2-7
CASSSYFPTSGSFYEQYF
TGTGCCAGCAGCTCTTATTTTCCGACTAGCGGTAGCTTCTACGAGCAGTACTTC
>-|-|TRBV4-2|TRBJ1-5
CASSQDHFSYANNQPQHF
TGTGCCAGCAGCCAAGACCATTTTTCCTACGCTAACAATCAGCCCCAGCATTTT
>-|-|TRBV7-9|TRBJ2-4
CASSLSRVDIQYF
TGTGCCAGCAGCTTAAGTCGGGTGGACATTCAGTACTTC
>TRBD2|-|TRBV5-4|TRBJ2-3
CASRGLAGAPGEDTQYF
TGTGCCAGCAGAGGACTAGCGGGAGCCCCGGGTGAAGATACGCAGTATTTT
>-|-|TRBV6-1|TRBJ2-7
CASSWGYEQYF
TGTGCCAGCAGTTGGGGTTACGAGCAGTACTTC
>TRBD2|few|TRBV7-8|TRBJ2-1
CASSLVGGSTNEQFF
TGTGCCAGCAGCTTAGTGGGCGGGAGTACGAATGAGCAGTTCTTC
>TRBD2|medium-sized|TRBV5-4|TRBJ2-5
CASSRRLADQETQYF
TGTGCCAGCAGCCGAAGACTAGCCGATCAAGAGACCCAGTACTTC
>-|-|TRBV5-5|TRBJ2-5
CASSPRGQETQYF
TGTGCCAGCAGCCCCCGCGGTCAAGAGACCCAGTACTTC
>-|-|TRBV7-2|TRBJ2-7
CASSLAGPRDEQYF
TGTGCCAGCAGCTTAGCGGGCCCCCGGGACGAGCAGTACTTC
>-|-|TRBV7-2|TRBJ2-5
CASSPSGLGTQYF
TGTGCCAGCAGCCCAAGCGGGCTGGGTACCCAGTACTTC
>TRBD1|-|TRBV4-1|TRBJ1-6
CASSQDVTGAKNNSPLHF
TGCGCCAGCAGCCAAGATGTGACAGGGGCGAAAAATAATTCACCCCTCCACTTT
>-|-|TRBV5-1|TRBJ2-2
CASSKIRANTGELFF
TGCGCCAGCAGCAAAATACGGGCGAACACCGGGGAGCTGTTTTTT
>-|-|TRBV11-2|TRBJ1-3
CASSLVGSSGNTIYF
TGTGCCAGCAGCTTAGTAGGGAGCTCTGGAAACACCATATATTTT
>TRBD1|-|TRBV2|TRBJ2-3
CASRGTGGTDTQYF
TGTGCCAGCAGGGGGACAGGGGGCACAGATACGCAGTATTTT
>-|-|TRBV10-3|TRBJ1-4
CAICLGGPQSNEKLFF
TGTGCCATCTGTTTGGGTGGACCTCAAAGTAATGAAAAACTGTTTTTT
>-|few|TRBV14|TRBJ2-7
CASSQEIGVARWEQYF
TGTGCCAGCAGCCAAGAAATCGGGGTCGCCCGCTGGGAGCAGTACTTC
>-|few|TRBV9|TRBJ2-3
CASSVSYRGGSDTQYF
TGTGCCAGCAGCGTATCCTACAGGGGAGGTTCAGATACGCAGTATTTT
>-|-|TRBV6-5|TRBJ1-6
CASGPNSPLHF
TGTGCCAGCGGTCCTAATTCACCCCTCCACTTT
>TRBD1|-|TRBV5-1|TRBJ1-2
CASSRAGDSGYTF
TGCGCCAGCAGCCGGGCAGGGGACAGTGGCTACACCTTC
>-|-|TRBV7-6|TRBJ2-1
CASSSMTGDHNNEQFF
TGTGCCAGCAGTTCAATGACGGGGGACCATAACAATGAGCAGTTCTTC
>-|-|TRBV28|TRBJ1-4
CASSARDAKLFF
TGTGCCAGCAGTGCCAGGGACGCCAAACTGTTTTTT
>TRBD1|-|TRBV7-3|TRBJ1-1
CASSLTFTGEVRNTEAFF
TGTGCCAGCAGCTTAACGTTCACAGGGGAGGTAAGGAACACTGAAGCTTTCTTT
>TRBD2|few|TRBV5-4|TRBJ2-7
CASSQTSGSAYEQYF
TGTGCCAGCAGCCAAACTAGCGGGAGTGCCTACGAGCAGTACTTC
>-|once|TRBV11-3|TRBJ1-4
CASSLWVSGTDNEKLFF
TGTGCCAGCAGCTTATGGGTGTCGGGTACGGATAATGAAAAACTGTTTTTT
>TRBD1|-|TRBV5-4|TRBJ1-2
CASNNRETGGADGYTF
TGTGCCAGCAACAACCGAGAGACAGGGGGCGCAGATGGCTACACCTTC
>-|-|TRBV11-3|TRBJ2-7
CASSLRYEQYF
TGTGCCAGCAGCTTACGCTACGAGCAGTACTTC
>TRBD2|-|TRBV11-1|TRBJ2-3
CASSLAPPAGGHTQYF
TGTGCCAGCAGCTTAGCTCCCCCAGCGGGGGGGCATACGCAGTATTTT
>-|once|TRBV7-8|TRBJ2-1
CASAGRRGQNEQFF
TGTGCCAGCGCCGGGCGGCGGGGGCAGAATGAGCAGTTCTTC
>-|-|TRBV7-2|TRBJ2-3
CASSLFRGADTQYF
TGTGCCAGCAGCTTATTTAGGGGGGCAGATACGCAGTATTTT
>-|-|TRBV5-1|TRBJ1-2
CASSLGVGPSNYGYTF
TGCGCCAGCAGCTTGGGGGTCGGACCTTCTAACTATGGCTACACCTTC
>-|-|TRBV7-2|TRBJ2-1
CASSLRSEAYNEQFF
TGTGCCAGCAGCTTACGATCCGAGGCATACAATGAGCAGTTCTTC
>-|-|TRBV7-2|TRBJ1-4
CASSRRQVDRATNEKLFF
TGTGCCAGCAGCAGACGACAGGTTGATCGGGCAACTAATGAAAAACTGTTTTTT
>-|-|TRBV11-2|TRBJ2-5
CASSLGFSGIGETQYF
TGTGCCAGCAGCTTAGGGTTCTCGGGGATTGGGGAGACCCAGTACTTC
>-|-|TRBV18|TRBJ2-7
CASSPREGLDPYEQYF
TGTGCCAGCTCACCAAGGGAAGGGTTAGACCCCTACGAGCAGTACTTC
>-|once|TRBV5-1|TRBJ1-3
CASSLAAGFGNTIYF
TGCGCCAGCAGCTTGGCGGCGGGCTTCGGAAACACCATATATTTT
>-|-|TRBV7-2|TRBJ1-5
CASSIGTYAYEPQHF
TGTGCCAGCAGCATCGGGACCTACGCATACGAGCCCCAGCATTTT
>-|-|TRBV5-1|TRBJ1-3
CATKSTTGNTIYF
TGCGCCACCAAGTCGACAACTGGAAACACCATATATTTT
>-|-|TRBV20-1|TRBJ2-3
CSASSGDTQYF
TGCAGTGCAAGCTCTGGTGATACGCAGTATTTT
>-|few|TRBV7-8|TRBJ1-6
CASSFEGNSPLHF
TGTGCCAGCAGCTTCGAAGGGAATTCACCCCTCCACTTT
>TRBD2|-|TRBV3-1/TRBV3-2|TRBJ2-1
CASSQVVLAGGPEQFF
TGTGCCAGCAGCCAAGTTGTACTAGCGGGGGGGCCAGAGCAGTTCTTC
>-|-|TRBV19|TRBJ1-2
CASQSGRANYGYTF
TGTGCCAGTCAGAGCGGAAGGGCTAACTATGGCTACACCTTC
>-|few|TRBV7-2|TRBJ1-6
CASSASFRDTHSPLHF
TGTGCCAGCAGCGCTAGTTTTAGGGACACCCATTCACCCCTCCACTTT
>-|-|TRBV6-5|TRBJ1-1
CASSSSRLGNTEAFF
TGTGCCAGCAGTTCTAGTCGACTGGGGAACACTGAAGCTTTCTTT